A selection of T cell receptor beta chains follows, all from one sample in a study of T cell responses to AZD1222 COVID-19 vaccine. Repertoires were generated with immunoSEQ multiplex PCR, while TCRdb's copy carries only in-frame clones and drops some. The sample gives 140,000 to 150,000 clones, around 84% of which show up once; about 4.8% is in the top ten. Sample: peripheral blood, taken 28 days after the second AZD1222 dose. Source of these receptors: an adult who received the AZD1222 COVID-19 vaccine. The CDR3 runs from the conserved cysteine through the conserved F or W. D genes are given only for firm matches. The size entry is marked missing in some rows and otherwise reads once, few, many or a size class.

TGTGCCACCAGCAGAGCCCGGGAGGGGACTGAAGCTTTCTTT CATSRAREGTEAFF TRBV15 . TRBJ1-1 14 .
TGTGCCAGCAGTTCGGACGGTACCTACGAGCAGTACTTC CASSSDGTYEQYF TRBV6-5 . TRBJ2-7 13 few
TGTGCCACCAGTGGGCTCATCTACGAGCAGTACTTC CATSGLIYEQYF TRBV24-1 . TRBJ2-7 12 .
TGTGCCAGCAGCCAAGCCGGGCCTGGAGCTTTCTTT CASSQAGPGAFF TRBV7-9 . TRBJ1-1 12 .
TGTGCCAGCAGCTTGGGGACTACCACGAAGCCCTACGAGCAGTACTTC CASSLGTTTKPYEQYF TRBV5-4 . TRBJ2-7 16 .
TGCGCCAGCAGCCTGGGACTAGCGGGAGGGCCAGGCGAAGGGGCCTACGAGCAGTACTTC CASSLGLAGGPGEGAYEQYF TRBV5-1 TRBD2 TRBJ2-7 20 .
TGTGCCAGCAGCTGGGGAGTGATGAACACTGAAGCTTTCTTT CASSWGVMNTEAFF TRBV5-6 . TRBJ1-1 14 few
TGCAGCGTTGGACAGCTCCAAGAGACCCAGTACTTC CSVGQLQETQYF TRBV29-1 . TRBJ2-5 12 .
TGTGCCATCAGGTCCGGGAACTCCTACGAGCAGTACTTC CAIRSGNSYEQYF TRBV10-3 . TRBJ2-7 13 few
TGTGCCACCCGGACTAGCGGGAGTGGGGCCGGAGATACGCAGTATTTT CATRTSGSGAGDTQYF TRBV10-3 TRBD2 TRBJ2-3 16 .
TGTGCCAGCAGCCTGTGGGGACAGGATCCGAATCAGCCCCAGCATTTT CASSLWGQDPNQPQHF TRBV7-2 TRBD1 TRBJ1-5 16 .
TGTGCCAGCAGCTTAGACGGGAACTATGGCTACACCTTC CASSLDGNYGYTF TRBV7-2 . TRBJ1-2 13 .
TGTGCCACCAGCAGAGTACAGGGGCCGGAGGGCTACACCTTC CATSRVQGPEGYTF TRBV15 TRBD1 TRBJ1-2 14 .
TGTGCCAGCAGCCAAGATCCAGGCCCCCTGGGGTACGAGCAGTACTTC CASSQDPGPLGYEQYF TRBV3-1/TRBV3-2 . TRBJ2-7 16 .
TGTGCCAGCAGTTACGTTGATGCTCACCAAGAGACCCAGTACTTC CASSYVDAHQETQYF TRBV6-5 . TRBJ2-5 15 .
TGTGCCAGCAGCTTGGGACAGGGTGATTCACCCCTCCACTTT CASSLGQGDSPLHF TRBV5-5 TRBD1 TRBJ1-6 14 .
TGTGCCAGCAGCCAAGTTTTGGATTCACCCCTCCACTTT CASSQVLDSPLHF TRBV3-1/TRBV3-2 . TRBJ1-6 13 few
TGTGCCAGCAGCCTGGGAAAGGCCCTACCAAACACCGGGGAGCTGTTTTTT CASSLGKALPNTGELFF TRBV14 . TRBJ2-2 17 once
TGTGCCTGGAGTCCGTCGGGGCAGGGGATGGGCCTAGGGGTTGGCTACACCTTC CAWSPSGQGMGLGVGYTF TRBV30 . TRBJ1-2 18 .
TGTGCCAGCAGCCAAGATAAACACCAGCTGAACACTGAAGCTTTCTTT CASSQDKHQLNTEAFF TRBV4-2 . TRBJ1-1 16 .
TGTGCCAGCGGACCCACCTCCTACGAGCAGTACTTC CASGPTSYEQYF TRBV6-5 . TRBJ2-7 12 .
TGCGCCAGCAGCCAAGGGCAGCGGCGAGAAGCTGGCTACACCTTC CASSQGQRREAGYTF TRBV4-1 . TRBJ1-2 15 .
TGTGCCAGCTCAGTGGCACTCGCGGAGACCCAGTACTTC CASSVALAETQYF TRBV18 . TRBJ2-5 13 .
TGTGCCAGCAGCTTACAGGGGAACACTGAAGCTTTCTTT CASSLQGNTEAFF TRBV7-9 . TRBJ1-1 13 few
TGTGCCAGCAGCGGGTCTACAAACACTGAAGCTTTCTTT CASSGSTNTEAFF TRBV9 . TRBJ1-1 13 .
TGTGCCAGCAGCCCCCAAGCCTTGGAAAATTCACCCCTCCACTTT CASSPQALENSPLHF TRBV6-5 . TRBJ1-6 15 .
TGTGCCAGCAGTGAAGCAGGTTGGCAGTTTAATGAAAAACTGTTTTTT CASSEAGWQFNEKLFF TRBV2 . TRBJ1-4 16 .
TGTGCCAGCAACGCAGGGGCCGGCGGGCAGCCCCAGCATTTT CASNAGAGGQPQHF TRBV6-5 . TRBJ1-5 14 .
TGTGCCAGCAGCTTAGGGCCGTTAACCACAGATACGCAGTATTTT CASSLGPLTTDTQYF TRBV7-6 . TRBJ2-3 15 .
TGTGCCAGCAGTTTAAACCCGCCAGGGGGGAAGTACGAGCAGTACTTC CASSLNPPGGKYEQYF TRBV27 . TRBJ2-7 16 many
TGTGCCAGTAAGGGAGCGGGGGGTAGGAATGAGCAGTTCTTC CASKGAGGRNEQFF TRBV19 TRBD2 TRBJ2-1 14 .
TGTGCCAGCAGCCTCGCTGGGACCGTCGAGCTTGAAGCTTTCTTT CASSLAGTVELEAFF TRBV11-2 . TRBJ1-1 15 .
TGTGCCAGCTCACCAAGGGAGACCCAGTACTTC CASSPRETQYF TRBV18 . TRBJ2-5 11 .
TGTGCCTGGAGTGTTAACAGGGGGGATTCTTGGTACAATGAGCAGTTCTTC CAWSVNRGDSWYNEQFF TRBV30 TRBD1 TRBJ2-1 17 .
TGTGCCAGCGAGGGAGGGGGCACTGCAGATACGCAGTATTTT CASEGGGTADTQYF TRBV9 . TRBJ2-3 14 .
TGTGCCAGCAGTGGAGACAGTAACACTGAAGCTTTCTTT CASSGDSNTEAFF TRBV2 . TRBJ1-1 13 .
TGTGCCAGCAGCCCCCAAATGGTCACCGGGGAGCTGTTTTTT CASSPQMVTGELFF TRBV9 . TRBJ2-2 14 .
TGTGCCAGCAGCTCCGGGACAGGGAGCCTCTATGGCTACACCTTC CASSSGTGSLYGYTF TRBV3-1/TRBV3-2 TRBD1 TRBJ1-2 15 .
TGCAGCGCTAGAGGGGAGACTAGCGGGGGGCCTTACACCGGGGAGCTGTTTTTT CSARGETSGGPYTGELFF TRBV29-1 TRBD2 TRBJ2-2 18 .
TGTGCCAGCAGCCCCTCCTGGGTCGGAAGTGAAAAACTGTTTTTT CASSPSWVGSEKLFF TRBV3-1/TRBV3-2 . TRBJ1-4 15 .
TGTGCCAGCACCCCCACTATAGGGGCCGGGGAGCTGTTTTTT CASTPTIGAGELFF TRBV3-1/TRBV3-2 . TRBJ2-2 14 .
TGTGCCAGTGGGGCTGCAAATGAAAAACTGTTTTTT CASGAANEKLFF TRBV9 . TRBJ1-4 12 .
TGTGCCTGGAGTTCGGGGACTCTACGTCAGCCCCAGCATTTT CAWSSGTLRQPQHF TRBV30 . TRBJ1-5 14 .
TGCGCCAGCAGCCCGGGACTAGCGGGAGGGCCTGGGGCCAACGTCCTGACTTTC CASSPGLAGGPGANVLTF TRBV5-1 TRBD2 TRBJ2-6 18 .